These 18 T cell receptor beta chains were all obtained from the same sample, sequenced in a study of TET2 disruption in CD19-targeted CAR T cells. The table came from immunoSEQ multiplex PCR; TCRdb's copy has only in-frame clones and leaves some out. This table holds around 27,000 clones. What these receptors recognize is not known. Treatment in this sample: autologous CTL019 cells: CD19 CAR with 4-1BB and CD3 zeta domains. Sample: CD8- CAR+ T cells sorted from cultured blood T cells, taken for CD19 CAR T cell therapy. Subset indicated: CD8-negative CAR-positive T cells from the infusion product. These TCRs come from a man in his sixties or seventies with chronic lymphocytic leukemia.

For this clone: The read terminates 3 residues before the CDR3 end, so the remaining end is supplied by the germline J gene. V and J are TRBV5-1 and TRBJ2-6; a weak D match, TRBD1 (5 bases). The CDR3 totals 18 residues. Germline assignment: CDR1 SGHRS and CDR2 YFSETQ. Trimming removed 4 bases from V and 0 bases from J, with 17 bases in between. The DNA read from the CDR3 is TGCGCCAGCAGCCCCCCCCTGGACACACTCTCTGGGGCCAACGTC. Its translation is CASSPPLDTLSGANV. The entire CDR3 reads CASSPPLDTLSGANVLTF. Supplemented by reference TRBV5-1 and TRBJ2-6, the full variable domain reads KAGVTQTPRYLIKTRGQQVTLSCSPISGHRSVSWYQQTPGQGLQFLFEYFSETQRNKGNFPGRFSGRQFSNSRSEMNVSTLELGDSALYLCASSPPLDTLSGANVLTFGAGSRLTVL.

Of note for this clone: The sequence runs out 3 residues before the end of the CDR3; the remainder is reconstructed from the germline J gene. Other DNA sequences in the sample encode the same CDR3. This chain uses TRBV15 with TRBJ1-2; D is ambiguous. From germline, CDR1 is LNHNV and CDR2 YYDKDF (reference sequence). V shed 0 bases and J shed 7 bases, with 9 bases lying between them. The CDR3 runs to 13 residues. CDR3 DNA (partial): TGTGCCACCAGCAGAGAGCGGGCGGGTGGC. Its protein product is CATSRERAGG. The whole CDR3 region reads CATSRERAGGYTF.

Concerning this clone itself: The read is 3 residues too short to cover the CDR3 end, so that end is filled in from the germline J gene. The chain uses TRBV3-1 (or the pseudogene TRBV3-2) and TRBJ2-1; TRBD1 might be the D (5 bases). Trimming removed 4 bases at V and 7 bases at J, with 11 bases between. Germline assignment: CDR1 LGHDT and CDR2 YNNKEL (reference sequence). The CDR3 length is 13 residues. The CDR3 here is CASSLAGANEQFF. Partial CDR3 DNA: TGTGCCAGCAGCCTAGCTGGGGCAAATGAG.

Points on this clone: The sequenced fragment ends 3 residues before the CDR3 boundary, so the rest is inferred from the germline J gene. The V gene is TRBV19, the J gene TRBJ1-2; D might be TRBD1 (5 bases). Germline V gives CDR1 LNHDA, CDR2 SQIVND (reference sequence). The CDR3 sequence is 13 residues long. The DNA read from the CDR3 is TGTGCCAGTAGTTTTACTAGCGGGGGGGAC. It translates to CASSFTSGGD. The entire CDR3 reads CASSFTSGGDYTF.

Of note for this clone: The sequence runs out 3 residues before the end of the CDR3; the remainder is reconstructed from the germline J gene. The gene calls are TRBV20-1 and TRBJ1-5; D possibly corresponds to TRBD1 (5 bases). The CDR3 spans 14 residues. In germline, CDR1 is DFQATT, CDR2 SNEGSKA (reference sequence). V was shortened by 6 bases and J by 2 bases, with 14 bases between the two germline ends. The CDR3 sequence: CSALEGGGNQPQHF. Partial CDR3 DNA: TGCAGTGCCCTAGAGGGAGGGGGCAATCAGCCC.

With respect to this clone: The DNA ends 3 residues before the CDR3 does, and the rest of the CDR3 is filled in from the germline J gene. The gene calls are TRBV12-3 or TRBV12-4 and TRBJ2-3; TRBD1 matches 7 bases. The length of the CDR3 is 16 residues. V lost 7 bases, J lost 1 base, and 11 bases stayed unmatched. CDR3 sequence reads: CASTYRGWGRTDTQYF. CDR3 bases read: TGTGCCAGCACCTACAGGGGCTGGGGTCGCACAGATACG.

Note on this clone: The read finishes 3 residues shy of the CDR3 end, and the germline J gene is used to complete it. The chain links TRBV28 to TRBJ1-6, with TRBD1 as a possible D gene (6 bases). The CDR3 spans 14 residues. Germline V gene sequence: CDR1 MDHEN, CDR2 SYDVKM. Trimming shortened V by 5 bases and J by 10 bases, and 15 bases separated the two germline ends. The CDR3 DNA, read in part, is TGTGCCAGCAGTACCCACCGGACAGCGTCACCC. Amino acid sequence: CASSTHRTASP. The full CDR3 protein is CASSTHRTASPLHF.

About this clone itself: The sequenced fragment ends 3 residues before the CDR3 boundary, so the rest is inferred from the germline J gene. The rearrangement links TRBV30 to TRBJ1-1; D is possibly TRBD1 (6 bases). Between the trimmed V and J ends, which lost 4 bases and 1 base, there was a span of 19 bases. Germline assignment: CDR1 GTSNPN and CDR2 SVGIG (reference sequence). The CDR3 totals 16 residues. The covered CDR3 bases are TGTGCCTGGACTGGCGGGGGGGGCCGATGGAACACTGAA. Amino acid sequence: CAWTGGGGRWNTE. The entire CDR3 protein is CAWTGGGGRWNTEAFF.

To note about this clone: Read data end 3 residues before the CDR3 end; the end is taken from the germline J gene. V is TRBV11-2 and J is TRBJ1-1, with 9 bases identical to TRBD1. Germline loops: CDR1 SGHAT, CDR2 FQNNGV. V gave up 9 bases and J gave up 1 base; unmatched junction bases: 9. The CDR3 extends over 15 amino acids. Partial CDR3 DNA: TGTGCCAGTAGCCCCGGACAGGGGAGGAACACTGAA. Translation gives CASSPGQGRNTE. The CDR3 reads in full as CASSPGQGRNTEAFF.

Comment on this clone: Read coverage stops 3 residues before the CDR3 terminus; the germline J gene supplies the remainder. The chain is built from TRBV20-1 and TRBJ2-1; the match to TRBD1 covers 8 bases. V lost 5 bases, J lost 7 bases, and 7 bases stayed unmatched. Per germline, CDR1 DFQATT and CDR2 SNEGSKA (reference sequence). The CDR3 sequence is 13 residues long. The covered CDR3 bases are TGCAGTGCTGCCCTGCAGGGGGCTAATGAG. It is translated as CSAALQGANE. The whole CDR3 protein is CSAALQGANEQFF.

As to this clone: At one end, the junction sequence differs from germline, possibly due to a read error. The read is 3 residues too short to cover the CDR3 end, so that end is filled in from the germline J gene. Different DNA sequences within this sample yield the same CDR3. This chain joins TRBV7-8 and TRBJ1-3; 8 nucleotides align to TRBD1. The CDR3 sequence is 17 residues long. The germline V gene encodes CDR1 SGHVS and CDR2 FQNEAQ. The part of the CDR3 DNA that was read is TGTGCCAGCAGCTTAGGAACAGGGGGAAGCTCTGGAAACACT. It yields the protein CASSLGTGGSSGNT. In full, the CDR3 reads CASSLGTGGSSGNTIYF.

Comments on this clone: The read terminates 3 residues ahead of where the CDR3 ends, so the germline J gene completes it. The same CDR3 can be traced to other DNA sequences in this sample. The V call is TRBV30, the J call TRBJ2-4; 7 positions match TRBD1. The V gene's germline CDR1 is GTSNPN and CDR2 SVGIG (reference sequence). The CDR3 is 13 amino acids. The part of the CDR3 DNA that was read is TGTGCCTGGAGCCAACAGGGGAACTATGGT. This sequence encodes CAWSQQGNYG. The entire CDR3 is CAWSQQGNYGQYF.

About this clone itself: From the germline J gene comes the end of the CDR3, since the read stops 3 residues before it. The chain recombines TRBV7-8 with TRBJ2-2; 9 bases are shared with TRBD1. The germline gives CDR1 SGHVS, CDR2 FQNEAQ. Trimming cost V 4 bases and J 3 bases; bases outside gene matches: 3. The CDR3 runs to 15 residues. The CDR3 DNA, read in part, is TGTGCCAGCAGCTCAGGACAGGGGCACACCGGGGAG. Translating it yields CASSSGQGHTGE. The whole CDR3 protein reads CASSSGQGHTGELFF.

Points on this clone: Coverage ceases 3 residues before the CDR3 finishes, and the germline J gene fills in the end. This rearrangement joins TRBV6-2 or TRBV6-3 to TRBJ2-3; TRBD1 is a possible D gene (6 bases). CDR1 is MNHEY and CDR2 is SVGEGT in the germline V gene. V lost 3 bases, J lost 2 bases, and 12 bases lay in between. The CDR3 length is 15 residues. Incomplete CDR3 DNA: TGTGCCAGCAGTTATTTCGGGACAATCACAGATACG. Translation: CASSYFGTITDT. The complete CDR3 reads CASSYFGTITDTQYF.

As to this clone: The CDR3 goes on 3 residues after the read ends, and that part is filled in from the germline J gene. The chain couples TRBV3-1 (or the pseudogene TRBV3-2) to TRBJ2-2; D may be TRBD1 (6 bases). The V gene lost 2 bases and the J gene lost 4 bases, with 8 bases spanning the gap. Germline V gene lookup returns CDR1 LGHDT and CDR2 YNNKEL (reference sequence). The CDR3 runs 14 residues. This chain's CDR3 is CASSQQGRTGELFF. CDR3 DNA, as far as it was read: TGTGCCAGCAGCCAACAGGGGCGCACCGGGGAG.

As to this clone: The read gets to within 3 residues of the CDR3 end, and the germline J gene fills in the rest. The rearrangement uses TRBV28 and TRBJ1-1; the match to TRBD1 covers 7 bases. Germline V gene lookup returns CDR1 MDHEN and CDR2 SYDVKM. Trimming at V came to 5 bases and at J to 0 bases, leaving 18 bases not matched to a gene. The CDR3 loop spans 19 amino acids. The CDR3 bases that were read are TGTGCCAGCAGTGCCATTGTGGGGGCCGACAGGGTGATGAACACTGAA. Its protein is CASSAIVGADRVMNTE. The whole CDR3 protein reads CASSAIVGADRVMNTEAFF.

On this clone itself: The read terminates 3 residues before the CDR3 end, so the remaining end is supplied by the germline J gene. This chain connects TRBV2 to TRBJ1-5; 9 nucleotides match TRBD1. Germline V gene data show CDR1 as SNHLY and CDR2 as FYNNEI. V was clipped by 4 bases and J by 5 bases; unmatched bases: 6. The CDR3 runs 15 residues. This chain's CDR3 is CASSASGQGHQPQHF. The sequenced part of the CDR3 DNA is TGTGCCAGCAGTGCCTCGGGACAGGGACATCAGCCC.

Regarding this clone: The read ends 3 residues shy of where the CDR3 ends; the end is completed using the germline J gene. The chain combines TRBV2 with TRBJ1-5; no clear D. The CDR3 contains 13 residues. The V gene's germline CDR1 is SNHLY and CDR2 FYNNEI. The V end lost 4 bases, the J end lost 3 bases, and 7 bases lay between the germline ends. The CDR3: CASSAQDNQPQHF. The DNA read from the CDR3 is TGTGCCAGCAGTGCCCAGGACAATCAGCCC.